The next 19 T cell receptor beta chains were all read from a single sample in a study of blood T cells in healthy people across ages. It was with a sample-barcoded 5' primer and a J-beta primer mix that a second PCR of roughly 7 to 12 cycles was run. Using its own MiXCR run on the 5' RACE reads, TCRdb lists one record per CDR3 protein. The data show roughly 1,100,000 distinct CDR3 sequences, approximately 26% seen once. These data were also reused for a study on T cells of mothers and their children.

The sequenced material came from blood. The origin of the receptors is a girl aged 2-10 years in good health.

This clonotype appeared a few times. This sequence joins TRBV7-2 and TRBJ1-5; D uncertain. The germline CDR1 and CDR2 sequences are SGHTA and FQGNSA. The CDR3 loop spans 13 amino acids. V was shortened by 5 bases and J by 7 bases, with 12 bases between the two germline ends. The DNA of the CDR3 is TGTGCCAGCAGCCCAGACGGGATCCAGCCCCAGCATTTT. This codes for CASSPDGIQPQHF.

This clonotype was observed a few times. The V call is TRBV29-1, the J call TRBJ2-1, with a tentative D call TRBD2 (7 bases). The V gene's germline CDR1 is SQVTM and CDR2 ANQGSEA. Trimming removed 8 bases at V and 8 bases at J, with 13 bases between. The CDR3 is 11 amino acids. CDR3 residues: CSSEGGDEQFF. The CDR3 nucleotides read TGCAGCTCCGAGGGGGGGGATGAGCAGTTCTTC.

The chain employs TRBV29-1 and TRBJ2-7, with 7 bases fitting TRBD1. After removal of 4 bases from V and 6 bases from J, the junction contained 12 bases not matched to a gene. This CDR3 region has 14 residues. CDR1 and CDR2 from the germline V gene are SQVTM and ANQGSEA. The CDR3 protein is CSVVPRQGDGEQYF. The CDR3 DNA is TGCAGCGTTGTTCCACGACAGGGAGACGGCGAGCAGTACTTC.

The chain joins TRBV28 to TRBJ2-1; D may be TRBD2 (7 bases). Per germline, CDR1 MDHEN and CDR2 SYDVKM. With 7 bases removed from V and 9 bases from J, the gap between germline ends came to 28 bases. This CDR3 contains 17 residues. CDR3 sequence: CASKLSRGGTILGEQFF. DNA for the CDR3: TGTGCCAGCAAGCTCAGCAGAGGGGGGACTATTTTAGGTGAGCAGTTCTTC.

This clonotype was detected only a few times. V gene TRBV20-1 combines with J gene TRBJ2-1; weak D call: TRBD1 (6 bases). V lost 4 bases and J lost 0, with 10 bases in between. The CDR3 covers 14 residues. In germline, CDR1 is DFQATT, CDR2 SNEGSKA (reference sequence). Written as DNA, the CDR3 is TGCAGTGCTAAGGACAGCTTCTCCTACAATGAGCAGTTCTTC. It codes for CSAKDSFSYNEQFF.

V gene TRBV19 combines with J gene TRBJ1-2; 10 nucleotides line up with TRBD1. The germline gives CDR1 LNHDA, CDR2 SQIVND (reference sequence). The CDR3 is made up of 15 amino acids. Germline trimming cut 4 bases from V and 7 bases from J; bases unmatched to any gene: 9. This CDR3 reads CASSRDRGPWSGYTF. The CDR3, as DNA: TGTGCCAGTAGTAGGGACAGGGGTCCTTGGTCTGGCTACACCTTC.

The genes are TRBV11-3 and TRBJ2-5; perhaps D is TRBD1 or TRBD2 (6 bases each). The V gene's germline CDR1 is SGHNT and CDR2 YENEEA. The CDR3 is 13 residues long. Trimming took off 7 bases at V and 4 bases at J, with 13 bases between the two ends. Here the CDR3 reads CASKPGAVETQYF. The CDR3 nucleotides read TGTGCCAGCAAACCGGGGGCAGTAGAGACCCAGTACTTC.

This sequence joins TRBV27 and TRBJ2-5; a possible D gene is TRBD2 (5 bases). V was pared by 2 bases and J by 11 bases, with 15 bases between. Per the germline V gene, CDR1 is MNHEY and CDR2 is SMNVEV (reference sequence). The CDR3 runs 13 residues. CDR3: CASSLEIGMGQYF. CDR3 DNA: TGTGCCAGCAGTTTAGAGATCGGGATGGGGCAGTACTTC.

The chain employs TRBV12-3 or TRBV12-4 and TRBJ2-3; a possible D gene is TRBD1 (5 bases). V lost 5 bases and J 3 bases, leaving 15 bases between the germline ends. The CDR3 loop spans 15 amino acids. The CDR3 nucleotides are TGTGCCAGCAGTCCCCAGGGCAAGGGGACAGATACGCAGTATTTT. Amino acid sequence: CASSPQGKGTDTQYF.

This clonotype was seen a few times. V is TRBV7-9 and J is TRBJ2-3, with 12 bases identical to TRBD2. The CDR3 runs 16 residues. The V segment lost 5 bases and the J segment 5 bases; nucleotides outside the gene matches: 8. Per the germline V gene, CDR1 is SEHNR and CDR2 is FQNEAQ (reference sequence). The CDR3 sequence is CASSARLAGERDTQYF. As DNA, the CDR3 is TGTGCCAGCAGCGCCCGACTAGCGGGAGAACGAGATACGCAGTATTTT.

This clonotype was recorded a few times. V gene TRBV6-1 combines with J gene TRBJ1-4; 7 bases line up with TRBD1. The CDR3 extends over 15 amino acids. CDR1 is MNHNS, CDR2 SASEGT, per germline. Trimming cost V 2 bases and J 8 bases; bases outside gene matches: 8. DNA for the CDR3: TGTGCCAGCAGTGAAATAAGAGGGGGCAGGGAAAAACTGTTTTTT. Its translation: CASSEIRGGREKLFF.

The rearrangement links TRBV15 to TRBJ1-4; a possible D gene is TRBD1 (5 bases). V dropped 1 base and J dropped 7 bases, with 10 bases sitting between them. The CDR3 is 14 amino acids. The germline V gene encodes CDR1 LNHNV and CDR2 YYDKDF (reference sequence). CDR3 DNA: TGTGCCACCAGCAGAGCGGGGGATTCTGAAAAACTGTTTTTT. The encoded protein is CATSRAGDSEKLFF.

The rearrangement joins TRBV4-2 to TRBJ2-5; 9 bases are shared with TRBD2. The J segment lost 3 bases and the V segment lost 4 bases, leaving 12 bases of the junction unmatched. Germline CDR1 reads LGHNA; CDR2 reads YNFKEQ. CDR3 size: 17 residues. CDR3 nucleotides: TGTGCCAGCAGCCTAACCTACCCCTTAGCGGGAGAAGAGACCCAGTACTTC. This gives the protein CASSLTYPLAGEETQYF.

There are a few counts of this clonotype. The chain employs TRBV16 and TRBJ1-1; 10 nucleotides line up with TRBD1. V dropped 4 bases and J dropped 3; count of bases not matched to a gene: 5. CDR3 size: 15 residues. Germline V CDR1 and CDR2: KGHSY, FQNENV. CDR3 amino acids: CASSPEGTGDTEAFF. Written as DNA, the CDR3 is TGTGCCAGCAGCCCCGAAGGGACAGGGGACACTGAAGCTTTCTTT. Drawing the rest from reference TRBV16 and TRBJ1-1, the complete variable domain is GEEVAQTPKHLVRGEGQKAKLYCAPIKGHSYVFWYQQVLKNEFKFLISFQNENVFDETGMPKERFSAKCLPNSPCSLEIQATKLEDSAVYFCASSPEGTGDTEAFFGQGTRLTVV.

This clonotype turned up a few times. One junction end does not reproduce the germline sequence, and a read error may be involved. This rearrangement joins TRBV7-9 to TRBJ2-1, with D tentatively TRBD1 or TRBD2 (5 bases each). From germline, CDR1 is SEHNR and CDR2 FQNEAQ (reference sequence). This CDR3 has 11 residues. CDR3 coding DNA: TGTGCCAGAGGACGGGGCAATGAACAGTTCTTC. Amino acid sequence: CARGRGNEQFF.

The rearrangement uses TRBV4-1 and TRBJ1-2, with D perhaps TRBD1 (5 bases). The V and J ends lost 1 base and 2 bases respectively, with 11 bases between them. The CDR3 has 15 amino acids. The V gene's germline CDR1 is MGHRA and CDR2 YSYEKL. CDR3 amino acids: CASSQVTASNYGYTF. CDR3 in DNA: TGCGCCAGCAGCCAAGTGACAGCCAGCAACTATGGCTACACCTTC.

This chain links TRBV9 with TRBJ1-5; D is perhaps TRBD1 (6 bases). The CDR3 contains 15 residues. Deletions cut 3 bases from V and 3 bases from J, with 13 bases between. Germline V lookup: CDR1 SGDLS, CDR2 YYNGEE. CDR3 region: CASSAQGHYNQPQHF. For the CDR3, the DNA is TGTGCCAGCAGCGCCCAGGGGCACTACAATCAGCCCCAGCATTTT.

J is TRBJ2-3 and V is TRBV4-2; D is possibly TRBD1 or TRBD2 (5 bases each). Germline V gene sequence: CDR1 LGHNA, CDR2 YNFKEQ. V gave up 0 bases and J gave up 6 bases, with 10 bases separating them. The CDR3 has 14 amino acids. Here the CDR3 reads CASSQERGRDTQYF. As DNA, the CDR3 is TGTGCCAGCAGCCAAGAGAGGGGACGGGATACGCAGTATTTT.

This clonotype has just a few counts. This chain links TRBV5-6 with TRBJ2-5; 7 nucleotides line up with TRBD1. The DNA end lines up better with TRBJ2-7; the J call may be wrong. The CDR3 extends over 16 amino acids. Germline V gene sequence: CDR1 SGHDT, CDR2 YYEEEE. CDR3 sequence reads: CASSLELGTATYEQYF. The CDR3 DNA sequence: TGTGCCAGCAGCTTGGAGTTGGGGACAGCTACCTACGAGCAGTACTTC.